The TCR beta chain described here comes from a study of cytomegalovirus exposure and HLA in healthy donors (dated by TCRdb to 2017 to 2019). Study-level background: An earlier analysis of roughly 500 of the donors reported about 290 Gb of sequence data and 100 million to 140 million unique TCR beta sequences from 150 million to 200 million T cells. An early release that covered about 600 HLA-typed donors contained around 330 gigabases of sequencing data and roughly 84 million unique TCR sequences. Of the roughly 400 genotyped donors, 81% were placed in the genetic ancestry cluster associated with self-reported Caucasian donors. The study aimed to test whether signatures of past pathogen exposure could be identified by cataloging public T cell receptors. The study profiled the T cell repertoires of 500 to 800 subjects by immunosequencing and related them to cytomegalovirus serostatus. In addition to the first cohort of around 670 subjects, a separate validation cohort of approximately 130 different subjects was used. To predict cytomegalovirus infection status, the study combined high-throughput TCR immunosequencing, statistical association of individual TCRs with disease status, and machine learning. A later analysis re-analyzed previously published TCR beta repertoires from 666 donors and added high-resolution HLA genotyping to study TCR occurrence patterns. Rather than drawing on any new phenotypic data, the later analysis identified candidate immune exposures from TCR beta sequences and the way those sequences occurred across donors. In an earlier analysis of around 540 of the donors, high-throughput TCR beta sequencing was used to judge whether each TCR beta V gene segment behaved as functional or pseudogenic. Donor age, sex, ethnicity and CMV serostatus were collected together with the repertoire data. Genome-wide SNP genotypes for about 55% of the roughly 670 donors were used in a later genetic analysis, which treated that subset as a discovery cohort. All discovery cohort repertoires had been generated on a single sequencing platform. HLA typing included class I and class II loci at four-digit resolution. The number of typed donors differed by locus: 629-630 for A, B, C, DRB1 and DQB1; some 540 for DQA1; around 610 for DPA1; and 450 to 480 for DPB1. Roughly 5 DR-DQ haplotypes were handled as single units for association and clustering, since linkage in the cohort was strong. Among some 400 genotyped donors of the cohort, an average of around 250,000 unique TCR beta nucleotide sequences was sequenced per donor, of which approximately 18% were non-productive.

The cohort consisted of 600 or so healthy bone marrow donors. At the time of sampling, all cohort members were nominally healthy, though unrecorded immune exposures were likely present. The donor tested CMV seronegative, placing the donor among the 350 or so seronegative members of the cohort. A peripheral blood sample was collected from each donor, and TCR beta sequencing was performed on peripheral blood mononuclear cells. The Qiagen DNeasy Blood Extraction Kit was used to extract genomic DNA from the blood cell samples. Receptors were amplified or captured by the immunoSEQ multiplex PCR assay. A mixture of 60 forward primers for TCR Vbeta segments and 13 reverse primers for TCR Jbeta segments was used in the multiplex PCR. The CDR3 region of rearranged TCR beta genes was amplified from genomic DNA by a multiplex PCR assay. On the Illumina HiSeq System, the amplified TCR beta libraries were sequenced as 87-base-pair reads. Per the authors' processing: Across the 700 or so repertoires, a later analysis counted approximately 75 million unique TCR beta chains, around 10 million of which were shared by at least two donors. To remove PCR and sequencing errors, raw reads were error-corrected and collapsed into unique sequences using a nearest-neighbor algorithm that merged closely related sequences. CDR3 sequences were aligned to IMGT reference sequences to assign V, D and J gene segments. For a sequence to be retained, a match of at least six nucleotides to both a V gene segment and a J gene segment was required. A rearrangement counted as productive if the CDR3 had no stop codons and remained in frame with V and J, and every other rearrangement counted as non-productive. Following IMGT convention, CDR3 was defined as the stretch from the second conserved V-encoded cysteine to the conserved J-encoded phenylalanine. The earlier analysis of about 570 of the donors excluded any sequence lacking an unambiguous match to a single V gene segment. An earlier analysis of just under 600 of the donors called V segments functional above 56.7% productive rearrangements and segregating when the between-donor standard deviation exceeded 5%. A statistical classification framework was built to diagnose cytomegalovirus status from the catalog of TCR beta chain sequences. A later analysis assigned V and J genes by comparing TCR nucleotide sequences with IMGT/GENE-DB human TR gene sequences. In a later analysis, CDR3 sequences and most-parsimonious VDJ recombination scenarios were assigned using the TCRdist pipeline. In a later analysis, every TCR beta chain was defined by the combination of its CDR3 amino acid sequence and its V-gene family, and reads without a unique V-gene family were dropped. As a way to deal with suspected cross-contamination and a sequencing artifact, a later analysis dropped over 550 nucleotide sequences that were highly shared and had low generation probability. A later analysis calculated a clonal expansion index for each public chain from normalized within-repertoire ranks of inferred template counts. In a later analysis, generation probabilities were computed using a VDJ recombination model fitted to out-of-frame rearrangements, and the results were checked against IGoR. In a later analysis, TCR-TCR, TCR-HLA and TCR-CMV co-occurrence was scored with hypergeometric tests, and a repertoire-size bias correction was applied to TCR pairs. A later analysis estimated false discovery rates by permuting HLA or CMV assignments 20 times. In a later analysis, co-occurring TCRs were grouped with DBSCAN, and TCRdist sequence similarity was added when clustering was performed within HLA-allele-positive subsets. For co-occurrence clustering, repertoires with fewer than 30,000 or more than 120,000 public chains were excluded, along with 5 or 6 repertoires with anomalous nucleotide sharing. TCRdb took this table from immuneACCESS and kept in-frame rearrangements with V and J called. Such tables lack part of the clones; where checked against another copy, unresolved V genes explain under half of the gap, and the rest is unexplained. That table supplies the V and J calls and clone size; D and trimming were determined from the DNA. For this sample there are roughly 140,000 clones; about 75% appear just once. The ten largest clones capture 0.66% of the sample.

Overall results and qualifications from the work: A later genetic analysis reported fewer N-insertions in productive TCRs among donors in an Asian-associated ancestry cluster than the roughly 620-donor mean. In vitro tests confirmed that a few of the cytomegalovirus-associated TCR beta chains recognize cytomegalovirus antigens. Only TCR beta chains were sequenced in this cohort, and the absence of alpha or paired-chain data limited detectable features. Immune exposure information for the cohort was limited to CMV serostatus. A later analysis found that HLA-associated TCR beta chains were more clonally expanded and had lower generation probabilities than equally common non-associated chains. Most TCR sequences were seen in very few donors, while some public TCRs were found in many individuals. In an earlier analysis of approximately 590 of the donors, most TCR beta V segments appeared in productive rearrangements about 87% or about 30% of the time, broadly matching IMGT annotations. According to a later analysis, TCR association rates differed among HLA loci, with DRB1 alleles showing the most associated TCRs and HLA-C alleles showing the fewest. Because counts were too low, seventeen rarely observed V segments, including chromosome 9 orphons, were excluded from the earlier analysis of 587 of the donors. The presence/absence analyses assumed that sequencing depth was roughly uniform across donors, and that assumption may not be true. According to a later analysis, parvovirus B19, influenza, CMV and Epstein-Barr virus appeared linked to several top co-occurrence clusters. A further reported finding was that TCR beta sequences accurately predicted the HLA-A and HLA-B alleles for most subjects in the first cohort. Specific HLA alleles were associated with 15,000 to 20,000 TCR beta sequences at a false discovery rate of 0.05 in a later analysis. A group of highly shared sequence variants was considered likely to be a technical artifact of the sequencing pipeline. According to a later analysis, most CMV-associated TCR beta chains appeared to be HLA-restricted, and the HLA associations seemed to be driven largely by CMV exposure. Correlated functional status among segregating V segments might reflect linkage disequilibrium, but an unknown experimental factor could not be ruled out. The study listed 164 TCR beta chains as associated with cytomegalovirus. The authors suggested that the approach could potentially be extended to other disease states and immunological phenotypes. HLA typing was unavailable for some donors at each locus, so association tests used only the typed subset. In a later genetic analysis, a missense DCLRE1C variant was associated with V-gene and J-gene trimming of TCR beta chains, and the association was replicated in an independent cohort. The classifier was reported to diagnose cytomegalovirus status with high specificity and sensitivity in both the original and validation cohorts. Strong co-occurrence of HLA alleles, especially DR and DQ, made assigning TCR associations to individual alleles difficult.

Points on this clone: Its cognate antigen has yet to be identified. No base quality values were provided; no much bigger clone lies one nucleotide off.

This TCR was sampled from a male donor in good health and CMV-seronegative. Sequenced input: PBMCs.

The CDR3 loop reads CASRQNINTGELFF. Here is the DNA: TGTGCCAGCCGACAGAATATAAACACCGGGGAGCTGTTTTTT. The chain employs TRBV14 and TRBJ2-2; tentative D gene TRBD1, with 5 bases matching. The germline V gene specifies SGHDN as CDR1 and FVKESK as CDR2. The CDR3 runs 14 amino acids, cysteine and phenylalanine included. Only the CDR3 DNA is retained, 42 bases long and in frame from the first base. The V and J ends are trimmed by 8 bases and 2 bases, leaving 12 bases between them.